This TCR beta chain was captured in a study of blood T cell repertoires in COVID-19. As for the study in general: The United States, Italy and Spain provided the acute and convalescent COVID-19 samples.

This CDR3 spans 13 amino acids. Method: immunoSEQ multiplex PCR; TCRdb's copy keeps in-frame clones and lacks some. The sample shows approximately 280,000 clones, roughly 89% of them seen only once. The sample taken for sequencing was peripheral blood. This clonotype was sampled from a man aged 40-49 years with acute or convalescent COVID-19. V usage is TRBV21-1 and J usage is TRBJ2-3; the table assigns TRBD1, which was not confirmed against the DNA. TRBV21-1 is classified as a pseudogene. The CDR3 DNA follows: TGTGCCAGCAGCAACAGGAGCACAGATACGCAGTATTTT. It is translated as CASSNRSTDTQYF.